This T cell receptor beta chain was obtained from a study of blood T cell repertoires in COVID-19. Germline assignment: CDR1 GTSNPN and CDR2 SVGIG (reference sequence). The CDR3 contains 13 residues. Trimming removed 3 bases at V and 5 bases at J, with 13 bases between. The data were produced by immunoSEQ multiplex PCR, yet TCRdb's version contains in-frame clones alone and is incomplete. Of some 90,000 clones detected, about nine tenths appear once; the ten largest clones hold 8% to 10%. The origin of this receptor is a man in his fifties or sixties with acute or convalescent COVID-19. The specimen was peripheral blood. The rearrangement uses TRBV30 and TRBJ1-2; tentative D call: TRBD1 (6 bases). Here the CDR3 DNA reads TGTGCCTGGAGGCAGGTAGGGGGATATGGCTACACCTTC. Protein product: CAWRQVGGYGYTF. Full variable domain (missing parts from reference TRBV30 and TRBJ1-2): SQTIHQWPATLVQPVGSPLSLECTVEGTSNPNLYWYRQAAGRGLQLLFYSVGIGQISSEVPQNLSASRPQDRQFILSSKKLLLSDSGFYLCAWRQVGGYGYTFGSGTRLTVV.